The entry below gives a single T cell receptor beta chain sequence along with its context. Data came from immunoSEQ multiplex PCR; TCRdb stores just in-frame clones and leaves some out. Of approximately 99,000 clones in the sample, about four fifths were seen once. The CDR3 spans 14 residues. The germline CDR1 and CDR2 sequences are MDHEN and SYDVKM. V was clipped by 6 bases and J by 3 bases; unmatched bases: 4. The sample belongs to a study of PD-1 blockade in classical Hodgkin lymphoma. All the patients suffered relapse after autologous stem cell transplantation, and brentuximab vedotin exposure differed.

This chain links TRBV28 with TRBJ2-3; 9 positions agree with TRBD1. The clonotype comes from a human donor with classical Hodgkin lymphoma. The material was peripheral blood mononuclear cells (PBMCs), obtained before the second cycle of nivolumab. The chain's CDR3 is CASRRTGVTDTQYF. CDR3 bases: TGTGCCAGCAGACGGACAGGGGTGACAGATACGCAGTATTTT.